The 15 T cell receptor beta chains listed next were all sequenced from one sample in a study of blood T cell repertoires in COVID-19. Sequenced by immunoSEQ multiplex PCR; TCRdb stores in-frame clones only, minus some. Of roughly 250,000 clones listed, roughly nine tenths are singletons. Input material: peripheral blood. The receptor set was obtained from a woman aged 30 to 39 with COVID-19, enrolled during active disease.

This chain links TRBV14 with TRBJ2-7; TRBD2 agrees at 10 bases. The CDR3 sequence is 16 residues long. V shed 3 bases, J shed 2 bases, and the junction held 7 bases outside the gene matches. Germline CDR1 and CDR2: SGHDN and FVKESK. The CDR3: CASSQLTSGEPYEQYF. In DNA form, the CDR3 reads TGTGCCAGCAGCCAGCTTACTAGCGGGGAACCCTACGAGCAGTACTTC.

The chain recombines TRBV19 with TRBJ1-2; D is ambiguous. CDR3 length: 15 amino acids. Per germline, CDR1 LNHDA and CDR2 SQIVND (reference sequence). V gave up 1 base and J gave up 8 bases, with 17 bases separating them. The CDR3 loop is CASSIGVALNRGYTF. CDR3 in DNA: TGTGCCAGTAGTATAGGAGTAGCTCTTAATAGGGGCTACACCTTC.

This rearrangement joins TRBV4-1 to TRBJ2-3; possibly TRBD1 for D (5 bases). Germline-derived CDR1 and CDR2 are MGHRA and YSYEKL. The CDR3 consists of 17 residues. Between the trimmed V and J ends, which lost 1 base and 2 bases, there was a span of 16 bases. The CDR3 reads CASSQAFPLGATDTQYF. CDR3 in DNA: TGCGCCAGCAGCCAAGCATTCCCCTTAGGGGCCACAGATACGCAGTATTTT.

The V call is TRBV4-1, the J call TRBJ2-3, with 7 bases matching TRBD2. The germline V gene has CDR1 MGHRA and CDR2 YSYEKL. The CDR3 is made up of 15 amino acids. Trimming cost V 2 bases and J 2 bases; bases outside gene matches: 4. The CDR3 protein is CASSQKRGPTDTQYF. CDR3 DNA sequence: TGCGCCAGCAGCCAAAAGCGGGGCCCCACAGATACGCAGTATTTT.

The chain has TRBV5-4 and TRBJ1-5; 9 bases match TRBD1. This CDR3 has 17 amino acids. CDR1 is SGHNT, CDR2 YYREEE, per germline (reference sequence). V trimming: 0 bases; J trimming: 6 bases; junction bases outside the gene matches: 10. CDR3 in amino acids: CASSLELRDRETQPQHF. The CDR3 region has the DNA TGTGCCAGCAGCTTGGAATTACGGGACAGGGAAACTCAGCCCCAGCATTTT.

This chain joins TRBV27 and TRBJ1-5, with D perhaps matching TRBD1 (5 bases). In germline, CDR1 is MNHEY, CDR2 SMNVEV (reference sequence). The CDR3 has 15 residues. Trimming pared 4 bases from V and 6 bases from J, leaving 16 bases between. The CDR3, as DNA: TGTGCCAGCAGTTCCGGACAATCCGGAACTCAGCCCCAGCATTTT. This encodes CASSSGQSGTQPQHF.

V gene TRBV19 combines with J gene TRBJ1-1, with unresolved D. Trimming shortened V by 3 bases and J by 7 bases, and 9 bases separated the two germline ends. The CDR3 contains 12 residues. Looked up from germline, CDR1 is LNHDA and CDR2 is SQIVND (reference sequence). The CDR3 is CASSIFRDEAFF. The CDR3 DNA follows: TGTGCCAGTAGTATTTTCCGAGATGAAGCTTTCTTT. Combining the CDR3 with reference TRBV19 and TRBJ1-1 gives the whole variable domain DGGITQSPKYLFRKEGQNVTLSCEQNLNHDAMYWYRQDPGQGLRLIYYSQIVNDFQKGDIAEGYSVSREKKESFPLTVTSAQKNPTAFYLCASSIFRDEAFFGQGTRLTVV.

V is TRBV6-5 and J is TRBJ2-1; 11 bases fit TRBD2. Germline values: CDR1 MNHEY, CDR2 SVGAGI. J gave up 14 bases and V 6 bases, and 6 bases lay outside the gene matches. This CDR3 comprises 12 residues. DNA for the CDR3: TGTGCCAGCAGACTAGCGGGGGCCCCGGAGTTCTTC. It translates to CASRLAGAPEFF.

V and J are TRBV7-9 and TRBJ1-1; D may be TRBD1 (5 bases). The germline CDR1 and CDR2 sequences are SEHNR and FQNEAQ (reference sequence). CDR3 length equals 13 residues. V gave up 6 bases and J gave up 4 bases, with 12 bases separating them. The CDR3 here is CASRPRGSTEAFF. The DNA of the CDR3 is TGTGCCAGCAGGCCTCGGGGGAGCACTGAAGCTTTCTTT.

This rearrangement joins TRBV2 to TRBJ1-4; D gene ambiguous. Trimming removed 10 bases at V and 4 bases at J, with 16 bases between. This CDR3 region has 14 residues. Germline V gene sequence: CDR1 SNHLY, CDR2 FYNNEI. CDR3 DNA: TGTGCCACATCGGAGGGAGGAGTTAATGAAAAACTGTTTTTT. It codes for CATSEGGVNEKLFF.

This chain connects TRBV5-1 to TRBJ2-1; tentatively, D is TRBD2 (5 bases). Germline assignment: CDR1 SGHRS and CDR2 YFSETQ. V gave up 7 bases and J gave up 0 bases, with 14 bases separating them. The CDR3 spans 15 residues. The CDR3 DNA reads as TGCGCCAGCGCTTCGCGGGCGGGCTCCTACAATGAGCAGTTCTTC. Translation gives CASASRAGSYNEQFF.

V and J are TRBV6-5 and TRBJ1-4; no definite D call. CDR1 MNHEY and CDR2 SVGAGI come from the germline V gene. The V gene lost 7 bases and the J gene lost 6 bases, with 12 bases spanning the gap. There are 13 residues in the CDR3. This CDR3 is CASTKREDEKLFF. DNA of the CDR3: TGTGCCAGCACGAAGAGAGAAGATGAAAAACTGTTTTTT.

This sequence joins TRBV4-1 and TRBJ1-2; D perhaps matches TRBD1 (5 bases). The V end lost 6 bases, the J end lost 8 bases, and 19 bases lay between the germline ends. The CDR3 runs 14 residues. The germline CDR1 and CDR2 sequences are MGHRA and YSYEKL. Written as DNA, the CDR3 is TGCGCCAGCAGTCCATGGGGCCAATCGAGGGGCTACACCTTC. Translated, it gives CASSPWGQSRGYTF.

V is TRBV5-6 and J is TRBJ1-4; D call uncertain. The CDR3 length is 15 residues. Trimming pared 5 bases from V and 6 bases from J, leaving 17 bases between. Germline values: CDR1 SGHDT, CDR2 YYEEEE. The CDR3 loop is CASSLQIVGDEKLFF. As DNA, the CDR3 is TGTGCCAGCAGTCTGCAGATCGTTGGTGATGAAAAACTGTTTTTT. Drawing the rest from reference TRBV5-6 and TRBJ1-4, the complete variable domain is DAGVTQSPTHLIKTRGQQVTLRCSPKSGHDTVSWYQQALGQGPQFIFQYYEEEERQRGNFPDRFSGHQFPNYSSELNVNALLLGDSALYLCASSLQIVGDEKLFFGSGTQLSVL.

This sequence joins TRBV5-4 and TRBJ1-2, with 7 bases identical to TRBD1. The CDR3 is made up of 13 amino acids. The ends lost 4 bases at V and 5 bases at J; junction bases unmatched: 5. Germline loops: CDR1 SGHNT, CDR2 YYREEE (reference sequence). CDR3: CASSPLTGYGYTF. Written as DNA, the CDR3 is TGTGCCAGCAGCCCACTGACAGGGTATGGCTACACCTTC.